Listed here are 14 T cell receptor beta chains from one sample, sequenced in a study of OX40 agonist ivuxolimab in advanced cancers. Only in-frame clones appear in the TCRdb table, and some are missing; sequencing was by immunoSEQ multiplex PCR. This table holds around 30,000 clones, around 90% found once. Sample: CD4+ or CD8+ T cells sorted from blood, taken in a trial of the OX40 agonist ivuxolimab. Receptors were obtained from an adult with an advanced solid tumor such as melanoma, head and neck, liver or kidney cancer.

The CDR3 here is CASSLDSGGISTDTQYF. The CDR3, as DNA: TGTGCCAGCAGTTTGGATAGCGGGGGGATTAGCACAGATACGCAGTATTTT. The J gene is TRBJ2-3, the V gene TRBV27; the match to TRBD2 covers 10 bases. Losses at the gene ends were 3 bases for V and 0 bases for J; bases not matched to a gene: 6. The CDR3 covers 17 residues. The germline V gene encodes CDR1 MNHEY and CDR2 SMNVEV (reference sequence).

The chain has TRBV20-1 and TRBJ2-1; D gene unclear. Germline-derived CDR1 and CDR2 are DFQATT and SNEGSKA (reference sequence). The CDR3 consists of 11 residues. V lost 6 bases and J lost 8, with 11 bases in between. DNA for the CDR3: TGCAGTGCCACCGCTGTGGATGAGCAGTTCTTC. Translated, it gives CSATAVDEQFF.

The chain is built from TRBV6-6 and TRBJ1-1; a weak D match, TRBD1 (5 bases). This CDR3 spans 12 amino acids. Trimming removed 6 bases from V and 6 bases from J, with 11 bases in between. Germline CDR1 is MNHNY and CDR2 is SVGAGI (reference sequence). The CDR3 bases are TGTGCCAGCAGGGGACCTGGACCTGAAGCTTTCTTT. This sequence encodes CASRGPGPEAFF.

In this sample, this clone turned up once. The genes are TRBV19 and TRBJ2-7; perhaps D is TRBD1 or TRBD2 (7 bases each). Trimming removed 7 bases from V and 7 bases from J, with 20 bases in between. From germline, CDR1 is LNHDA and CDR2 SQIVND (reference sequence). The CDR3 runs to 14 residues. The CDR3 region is CASTPGGGLGEQYF. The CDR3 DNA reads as TGTGCCAGTACCCCAGGGGGGGGGCTGGGGGAGCAGTACTTC.

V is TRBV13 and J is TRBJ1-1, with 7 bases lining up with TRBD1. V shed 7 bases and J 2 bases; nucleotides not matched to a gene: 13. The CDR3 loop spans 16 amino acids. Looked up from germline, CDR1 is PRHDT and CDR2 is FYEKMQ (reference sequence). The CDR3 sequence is CASTIKTGEENTEAFF. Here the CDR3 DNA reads TGTGCCAGCACCATAAAAACAGGGGAGGAAAACACTGAAGCTTTCTTT.

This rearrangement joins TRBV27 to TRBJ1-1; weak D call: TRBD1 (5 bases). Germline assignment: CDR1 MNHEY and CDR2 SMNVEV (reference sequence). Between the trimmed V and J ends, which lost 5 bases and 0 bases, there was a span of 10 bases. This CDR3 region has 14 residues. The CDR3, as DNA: TGTGCCAGCAGTCCTGGGACGGTGAACACTGAAGCTTTCTTT. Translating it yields CASSPGTVNTEAFF.

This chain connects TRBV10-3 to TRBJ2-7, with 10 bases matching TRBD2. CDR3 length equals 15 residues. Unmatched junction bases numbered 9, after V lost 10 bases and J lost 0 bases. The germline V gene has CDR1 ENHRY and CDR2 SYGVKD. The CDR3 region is CATAPAGGSSYEQYF. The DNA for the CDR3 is TGTGCCACCGCCCCAGCGGGGGGGAGCTCCTACGAGCAGTACTTC.

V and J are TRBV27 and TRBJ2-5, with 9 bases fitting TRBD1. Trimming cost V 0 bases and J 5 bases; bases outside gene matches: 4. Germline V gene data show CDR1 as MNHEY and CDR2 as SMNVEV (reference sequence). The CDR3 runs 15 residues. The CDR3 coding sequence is TGTGCCAGCAGTTTATCGCCGGGACAGGGTGAGACCCAGTACTTC. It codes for CASSLSPGQGETQYF.

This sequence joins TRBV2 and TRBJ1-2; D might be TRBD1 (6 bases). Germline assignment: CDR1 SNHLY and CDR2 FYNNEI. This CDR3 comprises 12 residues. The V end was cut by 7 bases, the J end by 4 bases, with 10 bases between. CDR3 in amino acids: CASIQGIYGYTF. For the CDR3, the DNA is TGTGCCAGCATCCAGGGGATCTATGGCTACACCTTC. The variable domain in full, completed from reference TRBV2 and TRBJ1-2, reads EPEVTQTPSHQVTQMGQEVILRCVPISNHLYFYWYRQILGQKVEFLVSFYNNEISEKSEIFDDQFSVERPDGSNFTLKIRSTKLEDSAMYFCASIQGIYGYTFGSGTRLTVV.

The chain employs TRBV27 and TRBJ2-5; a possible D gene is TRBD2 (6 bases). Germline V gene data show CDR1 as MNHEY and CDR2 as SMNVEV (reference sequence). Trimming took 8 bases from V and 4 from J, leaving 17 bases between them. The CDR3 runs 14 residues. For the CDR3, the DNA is TGTGCCAGCCCTGGAAGGAGGGGTCCAGAGACCCAGTACTTC. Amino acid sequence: CASPGRRGPETQYF.

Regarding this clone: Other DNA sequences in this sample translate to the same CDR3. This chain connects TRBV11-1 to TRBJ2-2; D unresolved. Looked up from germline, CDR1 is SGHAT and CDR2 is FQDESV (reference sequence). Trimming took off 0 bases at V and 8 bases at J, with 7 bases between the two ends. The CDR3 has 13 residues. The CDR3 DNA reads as TGTGCCAGCAGCTTAGCAGGGTCTGGGGAGCTGTTTTTT. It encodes CASSLAGSGELFF. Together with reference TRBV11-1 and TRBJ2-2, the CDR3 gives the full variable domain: EAEVAQSPRYKITEKSQAVAFWCDPISGHATLYWYRQILGQGPELLVQFQDESVVDDSQLPKDRFSAERLKGVDSTLKIQPAELGDSAMYLCASSLAGSGELFFGEGSRLTVL.

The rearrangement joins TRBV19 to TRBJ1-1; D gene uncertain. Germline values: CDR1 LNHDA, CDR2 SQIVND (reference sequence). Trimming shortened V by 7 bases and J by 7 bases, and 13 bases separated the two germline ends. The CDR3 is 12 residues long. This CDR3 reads CASNGDGLEAFF. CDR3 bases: TGTGCCAGTAATGGGGATGGGCTTGAAGCTTTCTTT.

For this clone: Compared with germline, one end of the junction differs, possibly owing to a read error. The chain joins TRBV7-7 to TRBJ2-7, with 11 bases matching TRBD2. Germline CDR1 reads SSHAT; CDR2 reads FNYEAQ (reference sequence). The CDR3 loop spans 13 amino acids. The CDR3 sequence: CASSLLAGDEQYF. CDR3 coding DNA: TGTGCTAGCAGCTTACTAGCGGGAGACGAGCAGTACTTC.

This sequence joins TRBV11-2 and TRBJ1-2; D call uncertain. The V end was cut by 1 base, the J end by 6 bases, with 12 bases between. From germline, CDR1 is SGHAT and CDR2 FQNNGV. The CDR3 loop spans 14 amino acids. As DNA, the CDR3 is TGTGCCAGCAGCTTAGTTGGGGAAGTAGATGGCTACACCTTC. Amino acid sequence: CASSLVGEVDGYTF.